This paragraph reports one T cell receptor beta chain. This entry belongs to a study of T cells in tuberculosis. After thawing and overnight rest, PBMC were stained with GMM-loaded CD1B tetramer, viability dye and anti-CD3 for sorting. The lipid loaded on the CD1B tetramers was C32 glucose monomycolate from Rhodococcus equi. Approximately 100,000 tetramer-negative cells were sorted from each donor. Using immunoSEQ multiplex PCR, the repertoire was profiled, and TCRdb retains in-frame clones only, with some absent. The top ten hold 1.9% of the sample, which has about 88,000 clones, roughly 88% seen once. The source of this sequence is an adult woman with latent tuberculosis. The sample comprised CD1b-GMM tetramer-negative cells sorted from PBMCs.

CDR3 coding DNA: TGTGCCACGCGGGAGGGAGGGCTGGCCTACGAGCAGTACTTC. Amino acids: CATREGGLAYEQYF. V is TRBV30 and J is TRBJ2-7; TRBD2 matches 9 bases. The CDR3 runs to 14 residues. V dropped 8 bases and J dropped 2; count of bases not matched to a gene: 10. Germline V CDR1 and CDR2: GTSNPN, SVGIG (reference sequence).